This T cell receptor beta chain was recorded in a study of cytomegalovirus exposure and HLA in healthy donors. Broader study findings: Investigators reported 150 to 200 TCR beta chains as tied to cytomegalovirus. Within an earlier analysis, most TCR beta V segments proved productive either about 90% or about 30% of the time. A later analysis found that most CMV-associated TCR beta chains appeared HLA-restricted. Common viral pathogens seemed to be connected with several of the most significant clusters, according to a later analysis.

The primer mix had 60 Vbeta and 13 Jbeta primers. Assay used: immunoSEQ multiplex PCR; TCRdb lists only in-frame clones, some missing. Of about 130,000 clones in the sample, about 77% were seen once. Points on this clone: Its specificity is not known.

V was trimmed by 0 bases and J by 5 bases, leaving 14 bases between them. Germline V gene sequence: CDR1 SGHRS, CDR2 YFSETQ. The length of the CDR3 is 15 residues. This clonotype originated in a male donor in good health and CMV-seronegative. The chain couples TRBV5-1 to TRBJ2-5; D ambiguous. The source material was PBMCs. The CDR3 sequence: CASSLGSSVRETQYF. CDR3 DNA: TGCGCCAGCAGCTTGGGATCAAGCGTAAGGGAGACCCAGTACTTC.